This is a list of T cell receptor beta chains from one sample in a study of shared clonotypes between healthy human individuals. Clones were read by immunoSEQ multiplex PCR, and TCRdb kept only the in-frame ones, dropping some. Here the sample spans some 1,900,000 clones, about 95% being singletons. Sequenced input: naive CD8+ T cells sorted from blood. Receptors were obtained from a man younger than 30 in good health. The CDR3 runs from the conserved cysteine through the conserved F or W. The order of the fields is clone size, J gene, D gene, V gene, CDR3 DNA, CDR3 protein. A D gene is named only where the DNA matches it firmly. Clone size, where shown, is once, few, many, or a class for clones that have expanded.

>-|TRBJ1-5|TRBD1|TRBV9
TGTGCCAGCAGCGTAGGAGGGGGCGGCGTGCCCCAGCATTTT
CASSVGGGGVPQHF
>-|TRBJ2-7|TRBD1|TRBV7-9
TGTGCCAGCAGCTTGACAGGGGGTATTAGCTACGAGCAGTACTTC
CASSLTGGISYEQYF
>-|TRBJ2-3|-|TRBV5-6
TGTGCCAGCAGCTTGGCTTCCTCCACAGATACGCAGTATTTT
CASSLASSTDTQYF
>-|TRBJ1-1|-|TRBV11-2
TGTGCCAGCAGCTTAACAGGGTTGGGGGACACTGAAGCTTTCTTT
CASSLTGLGDTEAFF
>-|TRBJ1-1|-|TRBV4-1
TGCGCCAGCAGCCAAGATCCCGGTCCCAACACTGAAGCTTTCTTT
CASSQDPGPNTEAFF
>-|TRBJ2-7|-|TRBV29-1
TGCAGCGTTGTACGGCAGGGGTACGAGCAGTACTTC
CSVVRQGYEQYF
>-|TRBJ1-4|-|TRBV28
TGTGCCAGCAGTTTATTTTCAGGGGCGGATGAAAAACTGTTTTTT
CASSLFSGADEKLFF
>-|TRBJ2-3|-|TRBV7-8
TGTGCGTCCCTTGGGAGCACAGATACGCAGTATTTT
CASLGSTDTQYF
>-|TRBJ2-7|TRBD2|TRBV6-5
TGTGCCAGCAGTTCCGGGACTAGCGGGACCTACGAGCAGTACTTC
CASSSGTSGTYEQYF
>-|TRBJ2-7|-|TRBV7-9
TGTGCCAGCAGCCCAGGGACGGTTACCTACGAGCAGTACTTC
CASSPGTVTYEQYF
>few|TRBJ1-2|TRBD1|TRBV23-1
TGCGCCAGCAGTCAATCGGGGACAGGGGACTATGGCTACACCTTC
CASSQSGTGDYGYTF
>once|TRBJ2-4|-|TRBV18
TGTGCCAGCTCACCACCGGGTCCCGGGGTCGAAGCCAAAAACATTCAGTACTTC
CASSPPGPGVEAKNIQYF
>-|TRBJ2-1|-|TRBV15
TGTGCCACCAGCAGAGATAGATCGCAATACAATGAGCAGTTCTTC
CATSRDRSQYNEQFF
>-|TRBJ1-4|-|TRBV4-3
TGCGCCAGCAGCCACTTCCTCGGGGGGGAGGTTGGTGAAAAACTGTTTTTT
CASSHFLGGEVGEKLFF
>-|TRBJ2-7|-|TRBV14
TGTGCCAGCAGCCGGTTAAGCGGTCTGGCCTCCTACGAGCAGTACTTC
CASSRLSGLASYEQYF
>-|TRBJ1-5|-|TRBV19
TGTGCCAGTAGTATTGGGGGACAGCCCCAGCATTTT
CASSIGGQPQHF
>-|TRBJ1-6|TRBD1|TRBV13
TGTGCCAGCAGCCCTCGGACAGGCGCGCCCCTCCACTTT
CASSPRTGAPLHF